The 4 T cell receptor beta chains in this list originate from one sample, sequenced in a study of a mutant IDH1 vaccine in newly diagnosed glioma. TCRdb's copy holds only in-frame clones and misses some; the assay was immunoSEQ multiplex PCR. Of tens of thousands of clones in the sample, over 80% were seen once. No antigen has been identified for these receptors. The sample's time point: week 47, end of study. Vaccination used 300 ug of mutant IDH1 20-mer peptide per dose, with topical imiquimod. This specimen consisted of PBMCs, obtained from a glioma patient whose treatment included an IDH1 peptide vaccine. The source of these receptors is a man aged 30 to 45 with glioma.

This clone was found a few times. CDR3: CSVRDREGTEAFF. CDR3 bases: TGCAGCGTTCGGGACAGGGAGGGCACTGAAGCTTTCTTT. The rearrangement joins TRBV29-1 to TRBJ1-1, with TRBD1 identical over 9 bases. Germline V gene data show CDR1 as SQVTM and CDR2 as ANQGSEA. The CDR3 covers 13 residues. Unmatched junction bases numbered 5, after V lost 5 bases and J lost 4 bases.

This clone occurred once. This sequence joins TRBV28 and TRBJ2-1; the D is unclear. CDR3 length: 12 residues. Trimming removed 2 bases at V and 13 bases at J, with 12 bases between. The V gene's germline CDR1 is MDHEN and CDR2 SYDVKM. CDR3 bases: TGTGCCAGCAGTTTAGTTGGGAAACTACAGTTCTTC. Residues: CASSLVGKLQFF.

The chain couples TRBV4-2 to TRBJ1-1, with no clear D. Germline values: CDR1 LGHNA, CDR2 YNFKEQ. Between the trimmed V and J ends, which lost 5 bases and 0 bases, there was a span of 16 bases. CDR3 size: 16 residues. CDR3 DNA: TGTGCCAGCAGCTACATGATACTCCGGATGAACACTGAAGCTTTCTTT. Protein sequence: CASSYMILRMNTEAFF.

The chain carries TRBV5-1 and TRBJ1-1, with 7 positions matching TRBD1. Germline trimming cut 3 bases from V and 1 base from J; bases unmatched to any gene: 3. CDR1 and CDR2 from the germline V gene are SGHRS and YFSETQ. CDR3 length: 14 residues. CDR3: CASSSGTANTEAFF. CDR3 in DNA: TGCGCCAGCAGCTCGGGGACAGCGAACACTGAAGCTTTCTTT. Drawing the rest from reference TRBV5-1 and TRBJ1-1, the complete variable domain is KAGVTQTPRYLIKTRGQQVTLSCSPISGHRSVSWYQQTPGQGLQFLFEYFSETQRNKGNFPGRFSGRQFSNSRSEMNVSTLELGDSALYLCASSSGTANTEAFFGQGTRLTVV.